This T cell receptor (beta chain) stems from a study of spatial heterogeneity in lung cancer. As to time point: sample taken at primary tumor resection. Unsorted whole RNA of tumor, nontumor lung or frozen PBMC was sequenced. In this sample, this clonotype turned up many times. Its target is not known. Study outcomes and limitations: Whereas they appeared in blood less at follow-up, ubiquitous expanded tumor TCRs appeared there more at resection.

TCRdb re-called the 5' RACE reads with MiXCR, one entry per CDR3 protein. The data show tens of thousands of distinct CDR3 sequences, with 5.5% to 7% seen just once and around 15% held by the top ten. The CDR3 has 15 amino acids. From germline, CDR1 is MDHEN and CDR2 SYDVKM. The sequence was obtained from a male donor with early-stage non-small cell lung cancer. Sequenced material: PBMCs, taken at surgery. The chain has TRBV28 and TRBJ2-7; possibly TRBD1 or TRBD2 for D (7 bases each). For the CDR3, the DNA is TGTGCCAGCAGTTCCTCAGCGGGACAGATTTACGGGCAGTACGTC. As protein: CASSSSAGQIYGQYV.